A selection of T cell receptor beta chains follows, all from one sample in a study of CD8 T cells in ankylosing spondylitis. Via MiXCR, TCRdb re-called the 5' RACE reads, giving one row per CDR3 protein. Among 750,000 to 850,000 distinct CDR3 sequences, over 9.5% were seen once, and the ten largest hold less than 0.65%. The sample comprised blood, either unsorted or a sorted T cell fraction (not recorded which). The receptors stem from a male donor with ankylosing spondylitis. Both conserved end residues are part of each CDR3. A D gene is named only where the DNA matches it firmly. Not all rows give a size; the values are once, few, many and, for expanded clones, a class.

j_call clone_size v_call d_call cdr3_nt cdr3_aa
TRBJ1-4 few TRBV6-5 TRBD1 TGTGCCAGCAGTTACCGCTTCGGGACAGGGTCTAATGAAAAACTGTTTTTT CASSYRFGTGSNEKLFF
TRBJ2-2 many TRBV29-1 . TGCAGCTTCGGCCTCGGCGGGACCGGGGAGCTGTTTTTT CSFGLGGTGELFF
TRBJ1-5 many TRBV5-1 . TGCGCCAGCAGCCAGGGAGCTAGCAATCAGCCCCAGCATTTT CASSQGASNQPQHF
TRBJ2-7 . TRBV6-4 TRBD2 TGTGCCAGCAGCCCCGCACTAGCGGGGGGGATCAAGCAGTACTTC CASSPALAGGIKQYF
TRBJ2-2 . TRBV20-1 . TGCTGTGCTAGAGGTCGAACAGCTAGTGACACCGGGGAGCTGTTTTTT CCARGRTASDTGELFF
TRBJ2-1 . TRBV28 . TGTGCCAGCAGTTTAATTAGCAAAGCGCAGTTCTTC CASSLISKAQFF
TRBJ1-4 many TRBV29-1 TRBD1 TGCAGCGCCTCCGGGACAGGGGGTTTGGGTAATGAAAAACTGTTTTTT CSASGTGGLGNEKLFF
TRBJ1-5 . TRBV6-2/TRBV6-3 . TGTGCCAGCAGTCTAACTCTCCGGGGACCTCAAGGGCAGCCCCAGCATTTT CASSLTLRGPQGQPQHF
TRBJ2-7 many TRBV20-1 TRBD2 TGCAGTGCTTCACCAAGACCTGCTAGCGGGAGATCAATCACTACCTACGAGCAGTACTTC CSASPRPASGRSITTYEQYF
TRBJ1-4 few TRBV6-5 . TGTGCCAGCAGTTACTTCGGGGGTACTAATGAAAAACTGTTTTTT CASSYFGGTNEKLFF
TRBJ2-5 . TRBV5-1 . TGCGCCAGCAGCTTGGTGTCCGAGGGGGAGACCCAGTACTTC CASSLVSEGETQYF
TRBJ2-7 . TRBV29-1 . TGCAGCGCCGAGGAGGGGGTAAGCTCCGAGCAGTACTTC CSAEEGVSSEQYF
TRBJ2-3 few TRBV4-3 . TGCGCCAGCAGCCGAACCGACAGGCTCACAGATACGCAGTATTTT CASSRTDRLTDTQYF
TRBJ2-2 few TRBV20-1 . TGCAGTGCTAGGCCCCAGCTGGTCGGGGAGCTGTTTTTT CSARPQLVGELFF
TRBJ1-1 . TRBV2 . TGTGCCAGCAGTGAGCTGGGGAGTTCGAACACTGAAGCTTTCTTT CASSELGSSNTEAFF
TRBJ1-1 . TRBV18 TRBD1 TGTGCCAGCTCACCCCTGTTAGGACAGGTTAACACTGAAGCTTTCTTT CASSPLLGQVNTEAFF
TRBJ1-1 . TRBV7-2 . TGTGCCAGCAGCTTCCGGGGGGGGGACACTGAAGCTTTCTTT CASSFRGGDTEAFF
TRBJ2-3 . TRBV29-1 TRBD2 TGCAGCGTAAGTCTAGCGGGAAGCACAGATACGCAGTATTTT CSVSLAGSTDTQYF
TRBJ1-3 many TRBV20-1 . TGCAGTGCTAGATTTCGCGGACGAAACACCATATATTTT CSARFRGRNTIYF
TRBJ1-4 few TRBV12-3/TRBV12-4 TRBD1 TGTGCCAGCAGTTCCCTCCGACAGGGACGCAAACTGTTTTTT CASSSLRQGRKLFF
TRBJ1-1 many TRBV12-3/TRBV12-4 TRBD1 TGTGCCAGCAGACCTAGGACAGGGATGAACACTGAAGCTTTCTTT CASRPRTGMNTEAFF
TRBJ2-7 . TRBV4-3 . TGCGCCAGCAGCCAAGATGTGGTGACCAACTACGAGCAGTACTTC CASSQDVVTNYEQYF
TRBJ1-1 few TRBV11-3 . TGTGCCAGCAGCTTATACGCTGACACTGAAGCTTTCTTT CASSLYADTEAFF
TRBJ2-1 . TRBV20-1 . TGCAGTGCTACGGCGTACTCCTACAATGAGCAGTTCTTC CSATAYSYNEQFF
TRBJ2-7 many TRBV29-1 TRBD2 TGCAGCGTTGATTTCGGGGGGGAGCAGTACTTC CSVDFGGEQYF
TRBJ1-2 once TRBV20-1 TRBD1 TGCAGTGCTAGAGAACAGGGGTTCGATGGCTACACCTTC CSAREQGFDGYTF
TRBJ2-5 . TRBV4-3 . TGCGCCAGCAGCCAAGATGTGCAGGGCCAGGAGACCCAGTACTTC CASSQDVQGQETQYF
TRBJ1-4 . TRBV6-5 . TGTGCCAGCAGTTATGGGAGTACAACTAATGAAAAACTGTTTTTT CASSYGSTTNEKLFF
TRBJ1-3 few TRBV28 . TGTGCCAGTGGGGTCTCTGGAAACACCATATATTTT CASGVSGNTIYF
TRBJ1-1 . TRBV29-1 . TGCAGCGTTGGAGGCCCCTCGGCCACTGAAGCTTTCTTT CSVGGPSATEAFF
TRBJ2-3 many TRBV20-1 . TGCAGTGCGAGCCCAGTGTCTGCGCAGTATTTT CSASPVSAQYF
TRBJ1-2 many TRBV7-6 TRBD1 TGTGCCAGCAGTCCCAACAGGGGTATCGACTATGGCTACACCTTC CASSPNRGIDYGYTF
TRBJ2-3 . TRBV11-2 . TGTGCCAGCAGCCGCTTGGATACGCAGTATTTT CASSRLDTQYF
TRBJ1-6 few TRBV20-1 . TGCAGTGCTAGAGGCCAATTTAGACTCGGATATAATTCACCCCTCCACTTT CSARGQFRLGYNSPLHF
TRBJ2-5 . TRBV7-9 TRBD1 TGTGCCAGCAGCTATGGACAGGGGGCAGAGACCCAGTACTTC CASSYGQGAETQYF
TRBJ2-7 few TRBV6-2/TRBV6-3 . TGTGCCAGCAGTTACCCAAAGTTGAGCTCCTACGAGCAGTACTTC CASSYPKLSSYEQYF
TRBJ1-4 . TRBV7-9 . TGTGCCAGCAGCTTCAAGAGGACGAATGAAAAACTGTTTTTT CASSFKRTNEKLFF
TRBJ2-1 many TRBV9 TRBD2 TGTGCCAGCAGCTCGGGACTAGCGGGAGGAGGCAATGAGCAGTTCTTC CASSSGLAGGGNEQFF
TRBJ1-2 few TRBV15 TRBD1 TGTGCCACCAGCGGCCCCGGAGGACAGGGGATTAACTATGGCTACACCTTC CATSGPGGQGINYGYTF
TRBJ2-1 few TRBV7-9 TRBD2 TGTGCCAGCAGCTCCCGCCAGGGGATAGCGGGAGCTAATGAGCAGTTCTTC CASSSRQGIAGANEQFF
TRBJ2-5 few TRBV7-2 TRBD1 TGTGCCAGCAGCTCCCGCTGGGACAGGGGTGGGACCCAGTACTTC CASSSRWDRGGTQYF
TRBJ2-1 many TRBV3-1 . TGTGCCAGCAGCCAGGCTGCATCCTACAATGAGCAGTTCTTC CASSQAASYNEQFF
TRBJ2-5 few TRBV4-2 . TGTGCCAGCAGCCCCCGTGGAGGGGCTTGGGAGACCCAGTACTTC CASSPRGGAWETQYF
TRBJ2-1 few TRBV3-1 . TGTGCCAGCAGCCTCCAGGGTCCCGGCGAGCAGTTCTTC CASSLQGPGEQFF
TRBJ2-3 . TRBV11-3 . TGTGCCAGCAGCTCCGGACCCCGCGGGACGCAGTATTTT CASSSGPRGTQYF
TRBJ2-5 few TRBV6-2/TRBV6-3 TRBD2 TGTGCCAGCAGTTACTTGGGAATAAGCGGGATCCAAGAGACCCAGTACTTC CASSYLGISGIQETQYF